The sequence of this TCR beta chain was determined in a study of tumor-infiltrating lymphocytes in primary liver carcinoma. Study conclusions and caveats: Lesser overlap characterized tumor-adjacent and tumor-blood pairs relative to tumor region pairs.

Co-extracting RNA and DNA was done with about 20-34 mg of unsorted bulk tissue as input. The germline V gene encodes CDR1 SGHDN and CDR2 FVKESK. The length of the CDR3 is 15 residues. With respect to this clonotype: Its antigen remains unknown. No conserved phenylalanine or tryptophan is present at the end of the CDR3, so a read error is the likely explanation.

TCR beta cDNA came from around 0.5 ug total RNA, primed with a constant-region primer. What produced the TCR beta libraries was three nested multiplex PCR rounds using slightly modified ARM-PCR. With TRBV1-TRBV30 forward primers and a C-beta reverse primer, the first two PCR rounds were run for about 10 cycles each. TCRdb reprocessed the multiplex PCR reads with MiXCR, giving one entry per CDR3 protein. The repertoire holds 150,000 to 200,000 distinct CDR3 sequences, with roughly 80% as singletons. The specimen sequenced was tumor tissue from primary liver carcinoma. The genes are TRBV14 and TRBJ2-6; no firm D call. This clonotype was sampled from a man aged 35 to 55 with primary liver carcinoma and hepatitis B virus infection. CDR3 DNA sequence: TGTGACAGCAGCCAAGGCGCAGCTGGGGCCAACGTCCTGACTTCC. The encoded protein is CDSSQGAAGANVLTS.